The 21 T cell receptor beta chains below all came from one sample that was sequenced in a study of cytomegalovirus exposure and HLA in healthy donors. PCR used 60 Vbeta primers and 13 Jbeta primers. The assay was immunoSEQ multiplex PCR, and TCRdb's table has in-frame clones only and misses some. The sample lists about 160,000 clones; almost 80% were seen once. Sequences were obtained from PBMCs. These receptors were obtained from a man aged 18 to 30 in good health and CMV-seropositive.

The chain has TRBV19 and TRBJ1-1; TRBD1 matches at 9 bases. Germline trimming cut 6 bases from V and 5 bases from J; bases unmatched to any gene: 7. The CDR3 extends over 14 amino acids. Germline V gene lookup returns CDR1 LNHDA and CDR2 SQIVND (reference sequence). The DNA of the CDR3 is TGTGCCAGTAGCCCGGGACAGGGAGGAACTGAAGCTTTCTTT. Its translation is CASSPGQGGTEAFF.

A few counts support this clone. This chain joins TRBV4-3 and TRBJ2-7; no firm D call. The CDR3 length is 15 residues. V lost 1 base, J lost 1 base, and 11 bases lay in between. Germline CDR1 LGHNA, CDR2 YSLEER. Here the CDR3 DNA reads TGCGCCAGCAGCCAAGCGAGGATCGATTCCTACGAGCAGTACTTC. It specifies CASSQARIDSYEQYF.

This rearrangement joins TRBV7-2 to TRBJ2-4; D not resolved. CDR1 is SGHTA, CDR2 FQGNSA, per germline. The germline V and J ends were trimmed by 1 base and 16 bases, with 11 bases remaining between them. This CDR3 is built from 11 residues. The CDR3 reads CASSLGLVKYF. The CDR3 bases are TGTGCCAGCAGCTTAGGGCTAGTCAAATACTTC.

J is TRBJ2-7 and V is TRBV7-2; the D gene is possibly TRBD1 (6 bases). CDR1 SGHTA and CDR2 FQGNSA come from the germline V gene. The CDR3 sequence is 14 residues long. V lost 0 bases to trimming and J lost 9 bases, with 15 bases between them. Here the CDR3 reads CASSLAQGWAGQYF. Written as DNA, the CDR3 is TGTGCCAGCAGCTTAGCCCAGGGGTGGGCTGGGCAGTACTTC. The full variable domain, with the rest looked up from reference TRBV7-2 and TRBJ2-7, is GAGVSQSPSNKVTEKGKDVELRCDPISGHTALYWYRQSLGQGLEFLIYFQGNSAPDKSGLPSDRFSAERTGGSVSTLTIQRTQQEDSAVYLCASSLAQGWAGQYFGPGTRLTVT.

The chain carries TRBV28 and TRBJ2-1, with 8 bases fitting TRBD1. V shed 2 bases, J shed 3 bases, and the junction held 6 bases outside the gene matches. This CDR3 has 16 amino acids. CDR1 and CDR2 from the germline V gene are MDHEN and SYDVKM. The CDR3 DNA sequence: TGTGCCAGCAGTTTAGAGGGACAGGTAGGCTACAATGAGCAGTTCTTC. Protein: CASSLEGQVGYNEQFF. The variable domain in full, with the rest retrieved from reference TRBV28 and TRBJ2-1, is DVKVTQSSRYLVKRTGEKVFLECVQDMDHENMFWYRQDPGLGLRLIYFSYDVKMKEKGDIPEGYSVSREKKERFSLILESASTNQTSMYLCASSLEGQVGYNEQFFGPGTRLTVL.

The chain couples TRBV5-4 to TRBJ2-2; 9 nucleotides line up with TRBD2. V gave up 1 base and J gave up 1 base; unmatched junction bases: 5. CDR1 is SGHNT and CDR2 is YYREEE in the germline V gene (reference sequence). The CDR3 runs 17 residues. The CDR3: CASSLRAGGMNTGELFF. DNA of the CDR3: TGTGCCAGCAGCTTGAGGGCGGGAGGGATGAACACCGGGGAGCTGTTTTTT.

Only a few counts were recorded for this clone. The rearrangement joins TRBV4-3 to TRBJ2-7, with D tentatively TRBD2 (5 bases). Looked up from germline, CDR1 is LGHNA and CDR2 is YSLEER. V was shortened by 4 bases and J by 5 bases, with 18 bases between the two germline ends. CDR3 length: 15 residues. The CDR3 bases are TGCGCCAGCAGCCCGGGCGCTGCACTAGTAGACGAGCAGTACTTC. Translating it yields CASSPGAALVDEQYF.

CDR3: CASSQGPGGPSNTGELFF. CDR3 bases: TGCGCCAGCAGCCAAGGCCCAGGAGGCCCATCGAACACCGGGGAGCTGTTTTTT. The rearrangement links TRBV4-3 to TRBJ2-2; D is perhaps TRBD2 (5 bases). The CDR3 length is 18 residues. V gave up 1 base and J gave up 0 bases, with 15 bases separating them. Germline V gene sequence: CDR1 LGHNA, CDR2 YSLEER.

The V and J genes are TRBV9 and TRBJ1-2, with 9 bases fitting TRBD1. V lost 4 bases to trimming and J lost 8 bases; unmatched junction nucleotides: 15. Germline V gene lookup returns CDR1 SGDLS and CDR2 YYNGEE. The CDR3 loop spans 16 amino acids. The CDR3 loop is CASSSPGTGFSGGYTF. The CDR3 DNA reads as TGTGCCAGCAGCTCCCCGGGGACAGGGTTTTCGGGAGGCTACACCTTC.

The J gene is TRBJ2-7, the V gene TRBV2, with D perhaps TRBD2 (6 bases). V lost 6 bases and J lost 2, with 14 bases in between. Germline V gene sequence: CDR1 SNHLY, CDR2 FYNNEI. This CDR3 is 14 amino acids long. As DNA, the CDR3 is TGTGCCAGCAGCAGCTCGCGGGATACCTACGAGCAGTACTTC. It is translated as CASSSSRDTYEQYF.

The rearrangement links TRBV29-1 to TRBJ2-3; TRBD2 matches at 7 bases. There are 13 residues in the CDR3. Germline values: CDR1 SQVTM, CDR2 ANQGSEA. J lost 2 bases, V lost 4 bases, and 3 bases had no gene match. CDR3 sequence: CSVGGGSTDTQYF. The CDR3 nucleotides are TGCAGCGTTGGGGGGGGATCCACAGATACGCAGTATTTT.

The chain links TRBV4-3 to TRBJ1-1; the D gene is possibly TRBD1 (6 bases). CDR3 length equals 16 residues. V shed 0 bases and J shed 1 base, with 12 bases lying between them. From germline, CDR1 is LGHNA and CDR2 YSLEER. CDR3 nucleotides: TGCGCCAGCAGCCAAGACCAGGGGTTGGGGAACACTGAAGCTTTCTTT. This gives the protein CASSQDQGLGNTEAFF.

This clone has a handful of counts. CDR3 residues: CASSQDVQISSGNTIYF. The CDR3 DNA reads as TGCGCCAGCAGCCAAGACGTCCAGATAAGCTCTGGAAACACCATATATTTT. The rearrangement joins TRBV4-3 to TRBJ1-3; D unclear. V shed 0 bases and J shed 0 bases, with 12 bases lying between them. The CDR3 length is 17 residues. The germline V gene has CDR1 LGHNA and CDR2 YSLEER.

This rearrangement joins TRBV13 to TRBJ2-1, with 11 nucleotides matching TRBD2. Germline CDR1 PRHDT, CDR2 FYEKMQ (reference sequence). The length of the CDR3 is 16 residues. V shed 5 bases and J 7 bases; nucleotides not matched to a gene: 10. The CDR3 coding sequence is TGTGCCAGCAGCCCCCGTCGTTCTAGCGGGAGGAATGAGCAGTTCTTC. Amino acid sequence: CASSPRRSSGRNEQFF.

The gene calls are TRBV19 and TRBJ2-1, with 14 positions matching TRBD2. Germline values: CDR1 LNHDA, CDR2 SQIVND (reference sequence). Germline trimming cut 10 bases from V and 3 bases from J; bases unmatched to any gene: 8. The CDR3 spans 16 residues. CDR3 protein: CATRGTSGRDYNEQFF. The CDR3 DNA follows: TGTGCCACACGTGGGACTAGCGGGAGAGACTACAATGAGCAGTTCTTC.

J is TRBJ1-1 and V is TRBV10-1; a weak D match, TRBD1 (5 bases). Trimming pared 6 bases from V and 5 bases from J, leaving 7 bases between. The CDR3 spans 11 residues. CDR1 is WNHNN and CDR2 is SYGVQD in the germline V gene (reference sequence). CDR3 nucleotide sequence: TGCGCCAGCAGCGGGGGGACTGAAGCTTTCTTT. This sequence encodes CASSGGTEAFF.

The gene calls are TRBV6-1 and TRBJ2-3; D might be TRBD2 (5 bases). The CDR3 runs 17 residues. The V and J ends lost 1 base and 1 base respectively, with 15 bases between them. Germline CDR1 reads MNHNS; CDR2 reads SASEGT. The DNA of the CDR3 is TGTGCCAGCAGTGAAGTGGGCGTGAGGGCCCGCACAGATACGCAGTATTTT. It is translated as CASSEVGVRARTDTQYF.

Only a few counts were recorded for this clone. The chain is built from TRBV2 and TRBJ1-3, with no clear D. Germline loops: CDR1 SNHLY, CDR2 FYNNEI. CDR3 size: 12 residues. Between the trimmed V and J ends, which lost 7 bases and 4 bases, there was a span of 8 bases. The CDR3 nucleotides read TGTGCCAGCACCTGGGAGGGAAACACCATATATTTT. This codes for CASTWEGNTIYF.

This clone was counted a single time. The rearrangement uses TRBV19 and TRBJ2-7; TRBD1 aligns across 8 bases. V lost 3 bases and J lost 6; bases outside the gene matches: 13. CDR1 is LNHDA, CDR2 SQIVND, per germline (reference sequence). This CDR3 is 16 amino acids long. CDR3 region: CASSIVYGTGRLEQYF. DNA for the CDR3: TGTGCCAGTAGTATCGTGTATGGGACAGGTCGGCTCGAGCAGTACTTC.

The chain combines TRBV27 with TRBJ2-5; D is perhaps TRBD1 (6 bases). This CDR3 is built from 15 residues. V was clipped by 6 bases and J by 2 bases, with 16 bases between them. The germline V gene has CDR1 MNHEY and CDR2 SMNVEV (reference sequence). The CDR3 region is CASSTSGGPQETQYF. The CDR3, as DNA: TGTGCCAGCAGCACTAGTGGGGGCCCTCAAGAGACCCAGTACTTC.

The V and J genes are TRBV5-1 and TRBJ2-5; a possible D gene is TRBD1 (5 bases). Matching the DNA end better, TRBJ2-7 makes the J call doubtful. CDR3 size: 18 residues. CDR1 and CDR2 (germline): SGHRS, YFSETQ. CDR3 residues: CASSLEPSTAELSYEQYF. The CDR3 nucleotides read TGCGCCAGCAGCTTGGAACCTTCGACAGCAGAGCTTTCCTACGAGCAGTACTTC.